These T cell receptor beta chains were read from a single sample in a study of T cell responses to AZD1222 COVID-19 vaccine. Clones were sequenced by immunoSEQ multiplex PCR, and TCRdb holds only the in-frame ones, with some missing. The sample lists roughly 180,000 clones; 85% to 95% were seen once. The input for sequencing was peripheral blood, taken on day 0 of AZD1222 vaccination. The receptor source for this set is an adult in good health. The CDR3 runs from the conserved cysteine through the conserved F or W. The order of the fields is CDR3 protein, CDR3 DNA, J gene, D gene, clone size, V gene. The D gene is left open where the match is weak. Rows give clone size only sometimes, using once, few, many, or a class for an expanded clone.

CDR3: CASSQDPGVTEAFF; DNA: TGCGCCAGCAGCCAAGATCCGGGGGTTACTGAAGCTTTCTTT; J: TRBJ1-1; D: -; size: -; V: TRBV4-1
CDR3: CASQGLGTEAFF; DNA: TGTGCCAGCCAGGGGCTAGGCACTGAAGCTTTCTTT; J: TRBJ1-1; D: -; size: -; V: TRBV28
CDR3: CASSQDRLSNQPQHF; DNA: TGTGCCAGCAGCCAAGACAGACTGTCCAATCAGCCCCAGCATTTT; J: TRBJ1-5; D: -; size: -; V: TRBV5-7
CDR3: CASSLEGDPNTEAFF; DNA: TGCGCCAGCAGCTTGGAAGGGGATCCTAACACTGAAGCTTTCTTT; J: TRBJ1-1; D: -; size: -; V: TRBV5-1
CDR3: CASSESVGHPDQPQHF; DNA: TGTGCCAGCAGTGAATCGGTCGGCCACCCCGATCAGCCCCAGCATTTT; J: TRBJ1-5; D: -; size: once; V: TRBV6-1
CDR3: CASSQVGSGTDTQYF; DNA: TGTGCCAGCAGCCAAGTCGGCTCCGGCACAGATACGCAGTATTTT; J: TRBJ2-3; D: -; size: -; V: TRBV3-1/TRBV3-2
CDR3: CASSLRGFSGNTIYF; DNA: TGTGCCAGCAGCTTAAGGGGGTTCTCTGGAAACACCATATATTTT; J: TRBJ1-3; D: -; size: -; V: TRBV5-4
CDR3: CASSLFRQETQYF; DNA: TGTGCCAGCAGTTTATTCAGACAAGAGACCCAGTACTTC; J: TRBJ2-5; D: -; size: -; V: TRBV12-3/TRBV12-4
CDR3: CASSPSRDSGNTIYF; DNA: TGTGCCAGCAGCCCCTCCAGGGACTCTGGAAACACCATATATTTT; J: TRBJ1-3; D: -; size: -; V: TRBV9
CDR3: CASSSSGATDTQYF; DNA: TGCGCCAGCAGCTCATCCGGGGCTACAGATACGCAGTATTTT; J: TRBJ2-3; D: -; size: once; V: TRBV5-1
CDR3: CASSPRRGRTNEKLFF; DNA: TGTGCCAGTAGTCCGCGCCGGGGCAGGACAAATGAAAAACTGTTTTTT; J: TRBJ1-4; D: -; size: -; V: TRBV19
CDR3: CASSYRGLSGNTIYF; DNA: TGTGCCAGCAGCTACAGGGGGCTCTCTGGAAACACCATATATTTT; J: TRBJ1-3; D: TRBD1; size: -; V: TRBV11-2
CDR3: CASSQDDQGAAQPQHF; DNA: TGTGCCAGCAGCCAAGACGATCAGGGGGCGGCTCAGCCCCAGCATTTT; J: TRBJ1-5; D: TRBD1; size: -; V: TRBV3-1/TRBV3-2
CDR3: CASSIDQGGRRNEQFF; DNA: TGTGCCAGTAGTATAGATCAGGGCGGGAGGCGCAATGAGCAGTTCTTC; J: TRBJ2-1; D: TRBD2; size: -; V: TRBV19
CDR3: CSVTDRQDSLSYEQYF; DNA: TGCAGCGTTACCGACCGACAGGACTCCCTCTCCTACGAGCAGTACTTC; J: TRBJ2-7; D: -; size: once; V: TRBV29-1
CDR3: CSGQTLAGSEQYF; DNA: TGCAGCGGGCAGACACTAGCGGGATCCGAGCAGTACTTC; J: TRBJ2-7; D: TRBD2; size: -; V: TRBV29-1
CDR3: CASSRDANEQFF; DNA: TGTGCCAGCAGCAGGGACGCCAATGAGCAGTTCTTC; J: TRBJ2-1; D: -; size: once; V: TRBV5-4
CDR3: CATGRRLRNEQYF; DNA: TGTGCCACCGGGCGGCGGCTGCGAAACGAGCAGTACTTC; J: TRBJ2-7; D: -; size: -; V: TRBV2
CDR3: CASSPGGQPQHF; DNA: TGTGCCAGCAGCCCAGGGGGCCAGCCCCAGCATTTT; J: TRBJ1-5; D: TRBD1; size: -; V: TRBV27
CDR3: CASSSGIRTDTQYF; DNA: TGTGCCAGCAGCTCAGGAATACGCACAGATACGCAGTATTTT; J: TRBJ2-3; D: -; size: -; V: TRBV5-4
CDR3: CATRRGGQVNQPQHF; DNA: TGTGCCACCCGAAGGGGGGGGCAGGTCAATCAGCCCCAGCATTTT; J: TRBJ1-5; D: -; size: -; V: TRBV27
CDR3: CASSYDGGSNYNEQFF; DNA: TGTGCCAGCAGTTACGACGGCGGGAGTAACTACAATGAGCAGTTCTTC; J: TRBJ2-1; D: TRBD2; size: few; V: TRBV6-2/TRBV6-3
CDR3: CATGIFGAEETQYF; DNA: TGTGCCACCGGCATATTTGGGGCGGAGGAGACCCAGTACTTC; J: TRBJ2-5; D: -; size: -; V: TRBV15
CDR3: CASSRTGRRETQYF; DNA: TGTGCCAGCAGTAGGACAGGGAGGCGGGAGACCCAGTACTTC; J: TRBJ2-5; D: TRBD1; size: once; V: TRBV28
CDR3: CASNTPQTYGYTF; DNA: TGTGCCAGCAACACCCCGCAGACCTATGGCTACACCTTC; J: TRBJ1-2; D: -; size: -; V: TRBV7-8
CDR3: CASSSRTQDGYTF; DNA: TGCGCCAGCAGCTCGCGGACACAAGATGGCTACACCTTC; J: TRBJ1-2; D: -; size: -; V: TRBV5-1
CDR3: CASSQLTAGAEAFF; DNA: TGTGCCAGCAGCCAACTGACCGCGGGGGCTGAAGCTTTCTTT; J: TRBJ1-1; D: -; size: -; V: TRBV3-1/TRBV3-2
CDR3: CASSGTGSTNEKLFF; DNA: TGTGCCAGCTCCGGGACAGGCTCAACTAATGAAAAACTGTTTTTT; J: TRBJ1-4; D: TRBD1; size: -; V: TRBV27
CDR3: CASSTSRGFRGTQYF; DNA: TGTGCCAGCAGCACATCCAGGGGCTTCCGGGGGACCCAGTACTTC; J: TRBJ2-5; D: -; size: -; V: TRBV6-5
CDR3: CASSEPTRGSGSLSYNEQFF; DNA: TGTGCCAGCAGTGAACCGACCAGGGGGAGCGGGAGTCTGTCCTACAATGAGCAGTTCTTC; J: TRBJ2-1; D: -; size: -; V: TRBV6-1
CDR3: CASSQDRQNQPQHF; DNA: TGCGCCAGCAGCCAAGACCGGCAGAATCAGCCCCAGCATTTT; J: TRBJ1-5; D: -; size: -; V: TRBV4-3
CDR3: CASHTGGPGNTIYF; DNA: TGCGCCAGCCATACAGGGGGCCCGGGAAACACCATATATTTT; J: TRBJ1-3; D: TRBD1; size: -; V: TRBV5-1
CDR3: CASSDSISPLHF; DNA: TGTGCCAGCAGTGATTCGATTTCACCCCTCCACTTT; J: TRBJ1-6; D: -; size: once; V: TRBV2
CDR3: CASSLELGSPLHF; DNA: TGCGCCAGCAGCCTGGAGCTTGGGTCACCCCTCCACTTT; J: TRBJ1-6; D: -; size: -; V: TRBV5-1
CDR3: CSAKGTSEAFF; DNA: TGCAGTGCCAAAGGGACTTCTGAAGCTTTCTTT; J: TRBJ1-1; D: -; size: once; V: TRBV20-1
CDR3: CASRTSRGASYEQYF; DNA: TGTGCCAGCAGGACCTCCAGGGGGGCCTCCTACGAGCAGTACTTC; J: TRBJ2-7; D: -; size: -; V: TRBV28
CDR3: CASSLSVPGELFF; DNA: TGTGCCAGCAGCTTATCTGTTCCCGGGGAGCTGTTTTTT; J: TRBJ2-2; D: -; size: -; V: TRBV7-3
CDR3: CASSQGGTASNQPQHF; DNA: TGTGCCAGCAGCCAAGGCGGGACCGCTAGCAATCAGCCCCAGCATTTT; J: TRBJ1-5; D: -; size: -; V: TRBV3-1/TRBV3-2
CDR3: CASSKNVPNTGELFF; DNA: TGTGCCAGCAGCAAAAATGTACCGAACACCGGGGAGCTGTTTTTT; J: TRBJ2-2; D: -; size: -; V: TRBV6-5
CDR3: CSASSGTSNQPQHF; DNA: TGCAGTGCTAGTTCCGGGACTAGCAATCAGCCCCAGCATTTT; J: TRBJ1-5; D: -; size: -; V: TRBV20-1
CDR3: CASSQDFPSGRAGEQFF; DNA: TGTGCCAGCAGCCAAGATTTCCCTAGCGGGAGGGCGGGGGAGCAGTTCTTC; J: TRBJ2-1; D: TRBD2; size: -; V: TRBV3-1/TRBV3-2
CDR3: CASPDGQYTF; DNA: TGTGCCAGTCCTGACGGCCAGTACACCTTC; J: TRBJ1-2; D: -; size: -; V: TRBV6-4
CDR3: CASGKDRAGANVLTF; DNA: TGTGCCAGCGGGAAAGACAGGGCTGGGGCCAACGTCCTGACTTTC; J: TRBJ2-6; D: TRBD1; size: -; V: TRBV7-2
CDR3: CAGLSGGNYGYTF; DNA: TGTGCCGGCCTCTCAGGGGGTAACTATGGCTACACCTTC; J: TRBJ1-2; D: TRBD1; size: -; V: TRBV30
CDR3: CASSWTSGSYNEQFF; DNA: TGTGCCAGCAGCTGGACTAGCGGCTCCTACAATGAGCAGTTCTTC; J: TRBJ2-1; D: TRBD2; size: -; V: TRBV27
CDR3: CASSQDRGLAFAYEQYF; DNA: TGTGCCAGCAGCCAAGATCGGGGGTTAGCGTTCGCCTACGAGCAGTACTTC; J: TRBJ2-7; D: -; size: -; V: TRBV14
CDR3: CATSATGATYEQYF; DNA: TGTGCCACCAGTGCGACAGGCGCCACCTACGAGCAGTACTTC; J: TRBJ2-7; D: -; size: -; V: TRBV24-1
CDR3: CASSQPTGQGFGIQYF; DNA: TGTGCCAGCAGTCAACCTACGGGACAGGGGTTTGGCATTCAGTACTTC; J: TRBJ2-4; D: TRBD1; size: -; V: TRBV6-2/TRBV6-3
CDR3: CASSQPRRSESGELFF; DNA: TGTGCCAGCAGCCAACCACGGAGATCCGAGTCCGGGGAGCTGTTTTTT; J: TRBJ2-2; D: -; size: -; V: TRBV5-6
CDR3: CATSEWGQGRQPQHF; DNA: TGTGCCACCAGCGAGTGGGGACAGGGTCGACAGCCCCAGCATTTT; J: TRBJ1-5; D: TRBD1; size: -; V: TRBV15
CDR3: CASSLAGNYGYTF; DNA: TGTGCCAGCAGCTTGGCCGGGAACTATGGCTACACCTTC; J: TRBJ1-2; D: -; size: -; V: TRBV5-6
CDR3: CASSLWVLTSAYNEQFF; DNA: TGTGCCAGCAGCTTGTGGGTTCTGACTAGCGCCTACAATGAGCAGTTCTTC; J: TRBJ2-1; D: TRBD2; size: -; V: TRBV5-8
CDR3: CASSLRTGQNTEAFF; DNA: TGCGCCAGCAGCCTACGGACAGGACAGAACACTGAAGCTTTCTTT; J: TRBJ1-1; D: TRBD1; size: -; V: TRBV5-1